This T cell receptor (beta chain) is drawn from a study of T cells in Graves' hyperthyroidism and ophthalmopathy. Germline CDR1 reads ENHRY; CDR2 reads SYGVKD. V gave up 7 bases and J gave up 4 bases, with 16 bases separating them. The length of the CDR3 is 14 residues. The TCR beta CDR3 regions underwent amplification using RNA transcripts as the source. A first-round RT-PCR of the TCR CDR3 used the HTBI primer set. Each CDR3 protein gets one entry after TCRdb re-called the multiplex PCR reads with MiXCR. The repertoire has approximately 610,000 distinct CDR3 sequences, approximately 15% of them found once; the top ten carry around 4.5%. The sample holds many counts of this clonotype.

The receptor comes from a woman aged 40-49 years with Graves' ophthalmopathy. Source material: blood. This rearrangement joins TRBV10-3 to TRBJ1-1; D is perhaps TRBD1 (5 bases). The CDR3 spells CAINSQGGTTEAFF. The CDR3 bases are TGTGCCATCAATTCTCAGGGTGGCACCACTGAAGCTTTCTTT.